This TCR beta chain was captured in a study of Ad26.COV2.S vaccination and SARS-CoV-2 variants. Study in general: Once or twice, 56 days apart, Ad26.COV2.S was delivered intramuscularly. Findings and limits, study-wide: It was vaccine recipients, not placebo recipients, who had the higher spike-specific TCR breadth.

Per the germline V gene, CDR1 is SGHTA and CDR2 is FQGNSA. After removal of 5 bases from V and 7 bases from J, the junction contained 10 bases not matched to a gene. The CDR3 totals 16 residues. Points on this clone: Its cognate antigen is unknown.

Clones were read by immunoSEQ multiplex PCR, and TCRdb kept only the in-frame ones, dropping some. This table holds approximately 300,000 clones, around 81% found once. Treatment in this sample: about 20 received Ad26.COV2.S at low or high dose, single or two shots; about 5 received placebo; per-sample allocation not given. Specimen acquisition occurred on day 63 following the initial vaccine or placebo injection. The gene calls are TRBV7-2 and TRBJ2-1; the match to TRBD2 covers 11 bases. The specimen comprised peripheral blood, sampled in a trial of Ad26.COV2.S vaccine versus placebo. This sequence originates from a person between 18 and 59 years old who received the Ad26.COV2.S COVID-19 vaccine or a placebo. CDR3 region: CASSVSGGASINEQFF. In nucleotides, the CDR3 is TGTGCCAGCAGCGTTAGCGGGGGGGCTAGTATAAATGAGCAGTTCTTC.